The rows below give T cell receptor beta chains drawn from one sample of a study of Graves' ophthalmopathy and Graves' hyperthyroidism. TCRdb used MiXCR to reprocess the multiplex PCR reads, holding one entry per CDR3 protein. The sample consists of under 350,000 distinct CDR3 sequences, around a sixth of them appearing once. The specimen was peripheral blood. Receptors originate from an adult man with Graves' ophthalmopathy. The CDR3 runs from the conserved cysteine through the conserved F or W. A D gene is named only where the DNA matches it firmly. Expanded clones are given a class, and other clones once, few, many or no size at all.

>many|TRBV12-3/TRBV12-4|NA|TRBJ1-1
CASSLAGAGMNTEAFF
TGTGCCAGCAGTTTAGCGGGTGCAGGCATGAACACTGAAGCTTTCTTT
>NA|TRBV5-1|TRBD2|TRBJ2-7
CASSLNKLAVDEQYF
TGCGCCAGCAGCTTGAATAAGCTAGCGGTCGACGAGCAGTACTTC
>many|TRBV6-2/TRBV6-3|TRBD2|TRBJ2-7
CASSSTTSGGLEQYF
TGTGCCAGCAGTTCCACGACTAGCGGGGGTCTGGAGCAGTACTTC
>many|TRBV14|NA|TRBJ1-1
CASSPLERRGNTEAFF
TGTGCCAGCAGCCCACTGGAGAGGAGGGGGAACACTGAAGCTTTCTTT
>NA|TRBV27|TRBD1|TRBJ2-7
CASSLGTGAANEQYF
TGTGCCAGCAGTTTAGGGACAGGGGCCGCCAACGAGCAGTACTTC
>many|TRBV11-2|TRBD1|TRBJ1-2
CASSLDYRGTDGYTF
TGTGCCAGCAGCTTAGACTACAGGGGGACAGATGGCTACACCTTC
>many|TRBV6-1|NA|TRBJ2-7
CASRNRVASYEQYF
TGTGCCAGCAGAAACAGGGTTGCGTCCTACGAGCAGTACTTC
>many|TRBV12-3/TRBV12-4|NA|TRBJ2-5
CASRVSLGVETQYF
TGTGCCAGCCGTGTCTCTCTGGGTGTGGAGACCCAGTACTTC
>NA|TRBV6-2/TRBV6-3|NA|TRBJ2-7
CASSRTGTIEQYF
TGTGCCAGCAGTCGTACCGGGACAATCGAGCAGTACTTC
>many|TRBV4-3|NA|TRBJ2-2
CASSQDSPRAGELFF
TGCGCCAGCAGCCAAGATAGTCCGCGGGCCGGGGAGCTGTTTTTT
>many|TRBV20-1|NA|TRBJ1-2
CSARGTVNYGYTF
TGCAGTGCTAGAGGGACAGTTAACTATGGCTACACCTTC
>many|TRBV7-2|NA|TRBJ2-5
CASSPVGETQYF
TGTGCCAGCAGCCCGGTGGGAGAGACCCAGTACTTC
>NA|TRBV7-2|NA|TRBJ2-7
CASSLARNSYEQYF
TGTGCCAGCAGCTTAGCTAGAAACTCCTACGAGCAGTACTTC
>many|TRBV6-2/TRBV6-3|NA|TRBJ1-5
CASSSLRETHNQPQHF
TGTGCCAGCAGTTCTCTCAGGGAAACCCACAATCAGCCCCAGCATTTT
>NA|TRBV20-1|TRBD2|TRBJ2-1
CSASRSLAGEGEQFF
TGCAGTGCTAGTAGATCGCTAGCGGGAGAGGGTGAGCAGTTCTTC
>many|TRBV14|NA|TRBJ1-1
CASSHKWGNTEAFF
TGTGCCAGCAGCCACAAATGGGGGAACACTGAAGCTTTCTTT
>many|TRBV5-1|TRBD1|TRBJ2-5
CASSPEYRGLETQYF
TGCGCCAGCAGCCCCGAATACAGGGGTCTGGAGACCCAGTACTTC
>many|TRBV2|NA|TRBJ1-1
CASSPRTSAPEAFF
TGTGCCAGCAGTCCCCGTACTAGTGCCCCTGAAGCTTTCTTT
>few|TRBV20-1|TRBD2|TRBJ2-5
CSATGLAGGETQYF
TGCAGTGCCACGGGACTAGCGGGGGGAGAGACCCAGTACTTC
>many|TRBV6-5|TRBD1|TRBJ1-4
CASSYHGTGGLPNEKLFF
TGTGCCAGCAGTTACCACGGGACAGGGGGCCTCCCTAATGAAAAACTGTTTTTT
>many|TRBV6-5|NA|TRBJ1-2
CASSYSAGWEGYTF
TGTGCCAGCAGTTACTCGGCAGGTTGGGAAGGCTACACCTTC
>many|TRBV4-1|NA|TRBJ2-7
CASSQDLTEQYF
TGCGCCAGCAGCCAAGATCTCACGGAGCAGTACTTC
>many|TRBV5-1|TRBD1|TRBJ2-7
CASSLRGQGFFEQYF
TGCGCCAGCAGCTTGAGGGGACAGGGGTTCTTCGAGCAGTACTTC
>once|TRBV28|NA|TRBJ1-1
CASSFTGRISEAFF
TGTGCCAGCAGTTTTACAGGGAGGATCTCTGAAGCTTTCTTT
>many|TRBV6-1|TRBD2|TRBJ2-7
CASRQLGGSSYEQYF
TGTGCCAGCAGACAACTCGGGGGGAGCTCCTACGAGCAGTACTTC
>many|TRBV20-1|NA|TRBJ1-5
CSALHPGGRTQPQHF
TGCAGTGCGTTACACCCCGGGGGACGTACCCAGCCCCAGCATTTT
>NA|TRBV11-2|NA|TRBJ2-7
CASSRTDTSYEQYF
TGTGCCAGCAGCAGAACTGACACTTCCTACGAGCAGTACTTC
>many|TRBV28|TRBD1|TRBJ1-2
CASSLQTGGSFKDYGYTF
TGTGCCAGCAGTTTACAAACAGGGGGCAGTTTCAAAGACTATGGCTACACCTTC
>many|TRBV6-2/TRBV6-3|NA|TRBJ1-5
CASSAGGSQPQHF
TGTGCCAGCAGTGCGGGGGGCTCTCAGCCCCAGCATTTT
>many|TRBV11-2|NA|TRBJ2-7
CASSPQGMGAYEQYF
TGTGCCAGCAGCCCACAGGGAATGGGGGCATACGAGCAGTACTTC